The T cell receptor beta chain described here comes from a study of blood T cell repertoires in COVID-19. This CDR3 region has 16 residues. CDR1 is SGHTA and CDR2 is FQGNSA in the germline V gene. V dropped 5 bases and J dropped 0; count of bases not matched to a gene: 8. Participants came from roughly 23 US areas, aged about 18 to 95 years. Cohorts were assigned according to the clinical history that participants reported. Donors in Cohort 3 counted as recovered after two negative PCRs, clearance, or symptom resolution. Profiled with immunoSEQ multiplex PCR; TCRdb holds only in-frame clones, not every one. This sample yields about 260,000 clones, of which about 84% are seen a single time; 2% to 2.5% belongs to the top ten.

Sequenced material: PBMCs or T cells enriched from blood (not recorded which). The clonotype originates from a woman aged 50 to 65 who had recovered from COVID-19. The chain combines TRBV7-2 with TRBJ2-7, with 9 bases that match TRBD1. CDR3 loop: CASSPAGTGSSYEQYF. The CDR3 DNA sequence: TGTGCCAGCAGCCCCGCCGGGACAGGGAGCTCCTACGAGCAGTACTTC.